The T cell receptor (beta chain) under discussion was sequenced for a study of shared clonotypes between healthy human individuals. Only in-frame clones appear in the TCRdb table, and some are missing; sequencing was by immunoSEQ multiplex PCR. The table includes some 980,000 clones, about 80% detected once. Findings of the study overall: It was the non-shared clonotypes that had lower generation probabilities than clonotypes shared by all four donors. As a rule, naive subsets had a larger estimated richness than memory subsets.

In the case of this clone: The antigen is undetermined.

Trimming stripped 3 bases from V and 5 bases from J, with 13 bases between. CDR3 size: 14 residues. Germline CDR1 is MDHEN and CDR2 is SYDVKM. J is TRBJ1-2 and V is TRBV28; maybe TRBD1 (5 bases). The receptor's source is a man between 18 and 35 years old in good health. Sequenced: memory CD4+ T cells sorted from blood. The subset was: CD45RA-negative fraction. CDR3 in amino acids: CASSLGRVGYGYTF. CDR3 coding DNA: TGTGCCAGCAGTTTGGGCAGGGTAGGATATGGCTACACCTTC.